This T cell receptor (beta chain) originates from a study of cytomegalovirus exposure and HLA in healthy donors. Germline V gives CDR1 SGHDN, CDR2 FVKESK. The CDR3 sequence is 13 residues long. Deletions cut 4 bases from V and 3 bases from J, with 7 bases between. General study findings and limits: Among the most significant clusters, several appeared linked to common viral pathogens in a later analysis. The study labeled approximately 150 TCR beta chains cytomegalovirus-associated.

As for this clone: Its specificity is not known.

The study ran its PCR with 60 Vbeta and 13 Jbeta primers. TCRdb keeps only in-frame clones here, not all; method: immunoSEQ multiplex PCR. The repertoire includes 120,000 or so clones, 80% of them detected once, and about 8.9% sits in the top ten. V is TRBV14 and J is TRBJ1-5, with unresolved D. Material for sequencing was PBMCs. The receptor was isolated from a young man in good health and CMV-seropositive. The CDR3 nucleotides read TGTGCCAGCAGCCGTAATATCAATCAGCCCCAGCATTTT. It translates to CASSRNINQPQHF.